What follows are 18 T cell receptor beta chains derived from one specimen sequenced in a study of blood T cell repertoires in COVID-19. Assay: immunoSEQ multiplex PCR; the TCRdb copy retains only in-frame clones and omits some. Altogether some 460,000 clones are present, approximately 90% being singletons, with the ten largest covering around 0.7%. Specimen: PBMCs or T cells enriched from blood (not recorded which). These receptors all come from a woman aged 18-35 years who had recovered from COVID-19.

A single count supports this clone. The gene calls are TRBV30 and TRBJ1-2; D is unresolved. Between the trimmed V and J ends, which lost 5 bases and 0 bases, there was a span of 19 bases. The V gene's germline CDR1 is GTSNPN and CDR2 SVGIG (reference sequence). This CDR3 region has 16 residues. In DNA, the CDR3 is TGTGCCTGGGAGGAGTGGGCCGCGGGTCCTAACTATGGCTACACCTTC. Amino acid sequence: CAWEEWAAGPNYGYTF.

The count of this clone is one. The J gene is TRBJ1-2, the V gene TRBV2; TRBD1 agrees at 10 bases. The V and J ends lost 1 base and 6 bases, in that order; junction bases with no gene match: 5. The CDR3 totals 15 residues. Per the germline V gene, CDR1 is SNHLY and CDR2 is FYNNEI. As DNA, the CDR3 is TGTGCCAGCAGTGAAGTGACAGGGGGCTTTGATGGCTACACCTTC. Translating it yields CASSEVTGGFDGYTF.

The chain joins TRBV6-5 to TRBJ2-1, with a tentative D call TRBD1 (5 bases). The CDR3 is made up of 13 amino acids. Trimming stripped 0 bases from V and 10 bases from J, with 10 bases between. The germline V gene encodes CDR1 MNHEY and CDR2 SVGAGI. The CDR3: CASSYSRAIEQFF. Written as DNA, the CDR3 is TGTGCCAGCAGTTACTCCAGGGCGATCGAGCAGTTCTTC.

As concerns this clone: In the same sample, other DNA sequences code for this CDR3. The V and J genes are TRBV19 and TRBJ1-1, with no clear D. The germline V gene has CDR1 LNHDA and CDR2 SQIVND (reference sequence). V gave up 4 bases and J gave up 0 bases, with 6 bases separating them. The CDR3 runs to 13 residues. For the CDR3, the DNA is TGTGCCAGTAGTACGGGGTTGAACACTGAAGCTTTCTTT. Translation: CASSTGLNTEAFF. Complete variable domain (other parts from reference TRBV19 and TRBJ1-1): DGGITQSPKYLFRKEGQNVTLSCEQNLNHDAMYWYRQDPGQGLRLIYYSQIVNDFQKGDIAEGYSVSREKKESFPLTVTSAQKNPTAFYLCASSTGLNTEAFFGQGTRLTVV.

This clone was picked up a small number of times. Sequence at one end of the junction differs from germline and may be a read error. This chain uses TRBV7-9 with TRBJ2-1, with D possibly matching TRBD1 (6 bases). The CDR3 extends over 14 amino acids. Germline values: CDR1 SEHNR, CDR2 FQNEAQ (reference sequence). CDR3 nucleotide sequence: TGTGCCAGCAGCTTTGGGGGCTCCAACAATGAGCAGTTCTTC. Residues: CASSFGGSNNEQFF.

To note about this clone: Distinct nucleotide sequences in the sample also encode this CDR3. The genes are TRBV12-3 or TRBV12-4 and TRBJ1-2, with D possibly matching TRBD1 (5 bases). The CDR3 sequence is 13 residues long. Trimming removed 3 bases at V and 8 bases at J, with 13 bases between. CDR3 sequence reads: CASSFGGARGYTF. CDR3 coding DNA: TGTGCCAGCAGTTTCGGAGGGGCGCGGGGCTACACCTTC.

The chain joins TRBV10-3 to TRBJ1-1; D remains ambiguous. Germline lookup yields CDR1 ENHRY and CDR2 SYGVKD. The CDR3 consists of 14 residues. V lost 0 bases, J lost 2 bases, and 7 bases lay in between. The DNA of the CDR3 is TGTGCCATCAGTGAGTCGCGATCCAACACTGAAGCTTTCTTT. As protein: CAISESRSNTEAFF.

V and J are TRBV6-5 and TRBJ2-3; weak D call: TRBD2 (6 bases). Germline-derived CDR1 and CDR2 are MNHEY and SVGAGI. This CDR3 has 14 residues. Trimming pared 5 bases from V and 2 bases from J, leaving 11 bases between. The CDR3 sequence is CASSLRGPTDTQYF. The CDR3 nucleotides read TGTGCCAGCAGTCTGCGGGGACCCACAGATACGCAGTATTTT.

This clone was counted once. The rearrangement uses TRBV19 and TRBJ1-1; TRBD1 matches at 9 bases. Germline V CDR1 and CDR2: LNHDA, SQIVND (reference sequence). The CDR3 extends over 17 amino acids. Trimming took 5 bases from V and 3 from J; bases not matched to a gene: 13. CDR3 sequence (DNA): TGTGCCAGTAGTTGGGGGACAGGGATAGGGTCAGACACTGAAGCTTTCTTT. Its translation is CASSWGTGIGSDTEAFF. Together with reference TRBV19 and TRBJ1-1, the CDR3 gives the full variable domain: DGGITQSPKYLFRKEGQNVTLSCEQNLNHDAMYWYRQDPGQGLRLIYYSQIVNDFQKGDIAEGYSVSREKKESFPLTVTSAQKNPTAFYLCASSWGTGIGSDTEAFFGQGTRLTVV.

The chain links TRBV10-3 to TRBJ2-5, with D maybe TRBD2 (6 bases). Trimming cost V 7 bases and J 5 bases, with 11 bases left between them. Germline CDR1 is ENHRY and CDR2 is SYGVKD. This CDR3 is 12 amino acids long. CDR3 residues: CAIKGGEETQYF. CDR3 DNA sequence: TGTGCCATCAAAGGAGGGGAGGAGACCCAGTACTTC.

V usage is TRBV19 and J usage is TRBJ1-3; 10 bases map to TRBD1. The CDR3 spans 17 residues. Looked up from germline, CDR1 is LNHDA and CDR2 is SQIVND (reference sequence). The V gene end was trimmed by 5 bases and the J gene end by 2 bases; junction bases not matched to a gene: 9. The CDR3 here is CASSRLPGQGPGNTIYF. Written as DNA, the CDR3 is TGTGCCAGTAGTCGCCTTCCGGGACAGGGGCCTGGAAACACCATATATTTT. Combining the CDR3 with reference TRBV19 and TRBJ1-3 gives the whole variable domain DGGITQSPKYLFRKEGQNVTLSCEQNLNHDAMYWYRQDPGQGLRLIYYSQIVNDFQKGDIAEGYSVSREKKESFPLTVTSAQKNPTAFYLCASSRLPGQGPGNTIYFGEGSWLTVV.

This clone has just a few counts. Written as DNA, the CDR3 is TGTGCCAGCAGCTTTGGGACCACCGGGGGACCCGACCCCTACGAGCAGTACTTC. It specifies CASSFGTTGGPDPYEQYF. The genes are TRBV12-1 and TRBJ2-7; the table's D call, TRBD2, has no DNA check behind it. TRBV12-1 has pseudogene status. CDR3 size: 18 residues.

The rearrangement uses TRBV19 and TRBJ1-1, with D unclear. Per the germline V gene, CDR1 is LNHDA and CDR2 is SQIVND (reference sequence). The CDR3 is 12 residues long. V lost 5 bases and J 5 bases, leaving 9 bases between the germline ends. CDR3 protein: CASSSWPTEAFF. The CDR3 region has the DNA TGTGCCAGTAGTTCTTGGCCGACTGAAGCTTTCTTT.

V usage is TRBV11-2 and J usage is TRBJ2-1, with unresolved D. Germline V gives CDR1 SGHAT, CDR2 FQNNGV. The CDR3 has 13 amino acids. V lost 10 bases, J lost 1 base, and 11 bases lay in between. The chain's CDR3 is CAIRPSSYNEQFF. The CDR3 DNA sequence: TGTGCCATCCGCCCCAGTTCCTACAATGAGCAGTTCTTC.

The chain uses TRBV24-1 and TRBJ2-1, with a tentative D call TRBD2 (6 bases). The V end lost 4 bases, the J end lost 7 bases, and 22 bases lay between the germline ends. The CDR3 is 17 amino acids. CDR1 and CDR2 from the germline V gene are KGHDR and SFDVKD. CDR3 coding DNA: TGTGCCACCAGTGACCGATCACTAGCCGACCGTGCGAATGAGCAGTTCTTC. It translates to CATSDRSLADRANEQFF.

V usage is TRBV21-1 and J usage is TRBJ1-2; the table's D gene call, TRBD1, was not cross checked with the DNA. TRBV21-1 is shown as a pseudogene. This CDR3 is built from 16 residues. Here the CDR3 DNA reads TGTGCCAGCAGCTGGGAAAACAGGGAAAGGAACTATGGCTACACCTTC. Translating gives CASSWENRERNYGYTF.

The chain recombines TRBV6-5 with TRBJ1-2; D is unclear. The CDR3 runs 15 residues. V lost 6 bases and J 0 bases, leaving 14 bases between the germline ends. The V gene's germline CDR1 is MNHEY and CDR2 SVGAGI. CDR3 in DNA: TGTGCCAGCAGAGCGGACCGATATACTAACTATGGCTACACCTTC. It translates to CASRADRYTNYGYTF.

This clone was recorded only once. The chain couples TRBV11-2 to TRBJ2-3, with D possibly being TRBD2 (6 bases). The V end was cut by 6 bases, the J end by 5 bases, with 18 bases between. Germline V gene sequence: CDR1 SGHAT, CDR2 FQNNGV. The CDR3 sequence is 15 residues long. CDR3 region: CASSFFGGRGDTQYF. The CDR3, as DNA: TGTGCCAGCAGTTTCTTCGGGGGTAGGGGAGATACGCAGTATTTT.